The entry that follows covers one TCR beta chain sequence. Trimming took 7 bases from V and 1 from J, leaving 18 bases between them. The CDR3 covers 15 residues. Germline V gene sequence: CDR1 SQVTM, CDR2 ANQGSEA. Preparation of the TCRbeta library used unique molecular identifiers. A single record per CDR3 protein comes from TCRdb applying MiXCR to the PCR reads. The profile shows about 500,000 distinct CDR3 sequences, roughly 33% of them singletons. This entry belongs to a study of T-cell reconstitution after alpha-beta-depleted transplantation in children. The sequencing here drew on PBMCs from the stem cell graft donor, taken from the stem cell graft. The chain is built from TRBV29-1 and TRBJ2-3; D unresolved. This sequence was found in a human donor who donated a stem cell graft to a child with aplastic anemia. The DNA for the CDR3 is TGCAGCGCTCAAATCCGTGAGGAAGGCACAGATACGCAGTATTTT. This codes for CSAQIREEGTDTQYF.